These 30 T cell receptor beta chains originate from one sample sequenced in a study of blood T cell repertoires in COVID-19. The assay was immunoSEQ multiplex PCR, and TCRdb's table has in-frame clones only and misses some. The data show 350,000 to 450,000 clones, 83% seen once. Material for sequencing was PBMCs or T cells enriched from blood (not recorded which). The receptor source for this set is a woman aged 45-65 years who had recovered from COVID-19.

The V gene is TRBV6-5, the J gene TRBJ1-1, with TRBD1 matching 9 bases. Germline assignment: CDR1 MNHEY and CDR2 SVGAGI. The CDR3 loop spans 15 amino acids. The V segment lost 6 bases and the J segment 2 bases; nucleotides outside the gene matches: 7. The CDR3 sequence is CASSPGTGSNTEAFF. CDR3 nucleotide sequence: TGTGCCAGCAGCCCCGGGACAGGGTCTAACACTGAAGCTTTCTTT.

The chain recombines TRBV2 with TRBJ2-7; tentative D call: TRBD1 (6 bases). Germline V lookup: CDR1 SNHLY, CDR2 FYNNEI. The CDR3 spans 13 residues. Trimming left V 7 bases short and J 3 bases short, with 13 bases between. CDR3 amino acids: CASNSGTNYEQYF. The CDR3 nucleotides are TGTGCCAGCAATTCTGGGACAAACTACGAGCAGTACTTC.

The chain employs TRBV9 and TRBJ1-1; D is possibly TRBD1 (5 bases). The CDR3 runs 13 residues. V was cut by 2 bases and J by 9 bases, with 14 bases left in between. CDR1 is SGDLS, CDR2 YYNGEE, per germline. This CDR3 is CASSVQWGDKAFF. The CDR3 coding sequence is TGTGCCAGCAGCGTCCAGTGGGGGGATAAAGCTTTCTTT.

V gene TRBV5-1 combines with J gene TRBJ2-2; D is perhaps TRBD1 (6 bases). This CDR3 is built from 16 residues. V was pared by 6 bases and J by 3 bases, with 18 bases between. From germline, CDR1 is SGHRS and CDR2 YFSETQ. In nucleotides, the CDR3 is TGCGCCAGCAAACTTTCCGGACAGTCCCACACCGGGGAGCTGTTTTTT. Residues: CASKLSGQSHTGELFF.

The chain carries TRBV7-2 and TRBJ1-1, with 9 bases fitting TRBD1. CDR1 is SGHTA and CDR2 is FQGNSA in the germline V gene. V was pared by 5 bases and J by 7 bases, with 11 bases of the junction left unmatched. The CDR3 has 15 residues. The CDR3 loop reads CASSPLGGQGIEAFF. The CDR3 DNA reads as TGTGCCAGCAGCCCCCTTGGGGGACAGGGCATTGAAGCTTTCTTT.

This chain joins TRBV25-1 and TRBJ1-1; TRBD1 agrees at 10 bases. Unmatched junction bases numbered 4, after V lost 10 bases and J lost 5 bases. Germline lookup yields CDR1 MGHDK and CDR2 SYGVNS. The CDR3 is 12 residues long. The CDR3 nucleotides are TGTGCCATCCAGGGACAGGGGACTGAAGCTTTCTTT. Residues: CAIQGQGTEAFF.

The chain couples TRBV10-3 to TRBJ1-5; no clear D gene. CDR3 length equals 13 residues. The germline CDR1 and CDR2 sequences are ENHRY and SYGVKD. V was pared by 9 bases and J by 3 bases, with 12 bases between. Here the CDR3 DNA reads TGTGCCATTCACAGTGCCCTCAATCAGCCCCAGCATTTT. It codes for CAIHSALNQPQHF.

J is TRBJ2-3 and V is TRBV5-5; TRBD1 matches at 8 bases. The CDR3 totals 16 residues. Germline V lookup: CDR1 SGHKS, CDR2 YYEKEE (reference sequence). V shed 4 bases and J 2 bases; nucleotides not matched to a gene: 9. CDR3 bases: TGTGCCAGCAGCAAAACCGACAGGGGATTCACAGATACGCAGTATTTT. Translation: CASSKTDRGFTDTQYF. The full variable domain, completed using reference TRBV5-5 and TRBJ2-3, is DAGVTQSPTHLIKTRGQQVTLRCSPISGHKSVSWYQQVLGQGPQFIFQYYEKEERGRGNFPDRFSARQFPNYSSELNVNALLLGDSALYLCASSKTDRGFTDTQYFGPGTRLTVL.

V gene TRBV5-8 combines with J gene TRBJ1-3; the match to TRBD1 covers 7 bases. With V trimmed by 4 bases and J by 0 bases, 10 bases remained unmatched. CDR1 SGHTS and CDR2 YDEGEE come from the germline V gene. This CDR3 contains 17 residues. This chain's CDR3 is CASSTTGTVFSGNTIYF. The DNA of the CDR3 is TGTGCCAGCAGCACAACCGGGACAGTCTTCTCTGGAAACACCATATATTTT.

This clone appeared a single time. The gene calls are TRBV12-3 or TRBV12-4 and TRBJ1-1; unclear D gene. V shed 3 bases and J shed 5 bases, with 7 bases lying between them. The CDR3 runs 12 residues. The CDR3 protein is CASSLGRTEAFF. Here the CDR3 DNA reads TGTGCCAGCAGTTTGGGGAGGACTGAAGCTTTCTTT.

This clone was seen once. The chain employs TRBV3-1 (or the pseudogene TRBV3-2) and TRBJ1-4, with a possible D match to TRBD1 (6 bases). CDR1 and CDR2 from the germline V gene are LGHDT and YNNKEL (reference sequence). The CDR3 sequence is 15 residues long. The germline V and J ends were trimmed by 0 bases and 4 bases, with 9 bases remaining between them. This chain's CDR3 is CASSQEGRGNEKLFF. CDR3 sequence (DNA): TGTGCCAGCAGCCAAGAGGGCAGGGGTAATGAAAAACTGTTTTTT.

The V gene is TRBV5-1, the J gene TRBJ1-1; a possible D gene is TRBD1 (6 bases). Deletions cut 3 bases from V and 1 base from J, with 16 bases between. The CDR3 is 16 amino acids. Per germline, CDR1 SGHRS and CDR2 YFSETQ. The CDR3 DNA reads TGCGCCAGCAGCTCGGGATCTGGGGGCGCGAACACTGAAGCTTTCTTT. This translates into CASSSGSGGANTEAFF.

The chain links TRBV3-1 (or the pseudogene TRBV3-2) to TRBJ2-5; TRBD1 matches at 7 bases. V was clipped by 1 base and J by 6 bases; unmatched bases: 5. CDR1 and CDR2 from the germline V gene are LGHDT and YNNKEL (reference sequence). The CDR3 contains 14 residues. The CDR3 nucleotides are TGTGCCAGCAGCCAAGGACAGGGTGGGAAGACCCAGTACTTC. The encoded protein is CASSQGQGGKTQYF.

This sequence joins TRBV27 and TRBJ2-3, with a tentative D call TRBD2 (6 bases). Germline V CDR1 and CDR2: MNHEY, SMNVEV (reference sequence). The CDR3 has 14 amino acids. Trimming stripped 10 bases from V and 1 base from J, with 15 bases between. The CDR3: CATMRAGRTDTQYF. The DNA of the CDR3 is TGTGCCACAATGAGAGCGGGCCGCACAGATACGCAGTATTTT.

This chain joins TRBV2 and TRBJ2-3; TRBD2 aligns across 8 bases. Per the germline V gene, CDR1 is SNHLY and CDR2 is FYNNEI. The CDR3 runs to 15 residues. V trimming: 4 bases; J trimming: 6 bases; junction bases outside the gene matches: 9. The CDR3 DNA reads TGTGCCAGCAGTGCTCCTGAGGGACTAGGGGATACGCAGTATTTT. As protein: CASSAPEGLGDTQYF.

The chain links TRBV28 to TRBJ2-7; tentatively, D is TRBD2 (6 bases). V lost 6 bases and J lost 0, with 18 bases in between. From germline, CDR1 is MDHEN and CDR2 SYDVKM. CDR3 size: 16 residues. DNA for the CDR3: TGTGCCAGCAGCCGGGCAGGGACTTACTTCTCCTACGAGCAGTACTTC. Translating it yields CASSRAGTYFSYEQYF.

In DNA, the CDR3 is TGTGCCAGCAGGCTACAGGGGGCGGCTGAAGCTTTCTTT. It translates to CASRLQGAAEAFF. The chain employs TRBV12-3 or TRBV12-4 and TRBJ1-1; 9 bases map to TRBD1. The trim removed 6 bases at V and 6 bases at J, leaving 5 bases unmatched. The CDR3 loop spans 13 amino acids.

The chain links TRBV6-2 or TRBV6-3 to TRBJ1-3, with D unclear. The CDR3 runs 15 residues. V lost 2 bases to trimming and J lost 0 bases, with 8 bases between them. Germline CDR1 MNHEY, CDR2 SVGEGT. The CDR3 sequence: CASSYRSYSGNTIYF. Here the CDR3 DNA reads TGTGCCAGCAGTTACCGATCCTACTCTGGAAACACCATATATTTT.

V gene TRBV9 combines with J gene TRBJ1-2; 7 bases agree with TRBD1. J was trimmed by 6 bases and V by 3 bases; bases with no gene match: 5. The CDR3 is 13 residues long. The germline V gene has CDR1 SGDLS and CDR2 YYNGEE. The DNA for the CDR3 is TGTGCCAGCAGCGACGGGCAGGGGGATGGCTACACCTTC. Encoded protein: CASSDGQGDGYTF. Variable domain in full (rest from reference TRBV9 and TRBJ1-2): DSGVTQTPKHLITATGQRVTLRCSPRSGDLSVYWYQQSLDQGLQFLIQYYNGEERAKGNILERFSAQQFPDLHSELNLSSLELGDSALYFCASSDGQGDGYTFGSGTRLTVV.

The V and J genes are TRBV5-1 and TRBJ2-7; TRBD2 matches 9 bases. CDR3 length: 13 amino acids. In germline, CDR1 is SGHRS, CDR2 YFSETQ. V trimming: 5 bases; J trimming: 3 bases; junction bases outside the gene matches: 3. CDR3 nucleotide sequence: TGCGCCAGCAGTCCGACTAGCGGCTACGAGCAGTACTTC. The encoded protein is CASSPTSGYEQYF. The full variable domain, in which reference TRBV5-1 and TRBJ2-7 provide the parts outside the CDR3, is KAGVTQTPRYLIKTRGQQVTLSCSPISGHRSVSWYQQTPGQGLQFLFEYFSETQRNKGNFPGRFSGRQFSNSRSEMNVSTLELGDSALYLCASSPTSGYEQYFGPGTRLTVT.

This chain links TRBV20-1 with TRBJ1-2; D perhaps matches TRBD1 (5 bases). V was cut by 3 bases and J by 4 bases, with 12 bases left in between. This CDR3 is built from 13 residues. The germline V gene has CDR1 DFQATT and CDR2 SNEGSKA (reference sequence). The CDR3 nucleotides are TGCAGTGCTAGTATGGGGGGGACCTATGGCTACACCTTC. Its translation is CSASMGGTYGYTF.

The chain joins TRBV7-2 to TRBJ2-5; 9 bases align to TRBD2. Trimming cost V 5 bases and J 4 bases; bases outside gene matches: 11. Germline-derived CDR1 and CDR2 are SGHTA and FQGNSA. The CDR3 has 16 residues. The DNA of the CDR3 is TGTGCCAGCAGCAGAGGAGGGGGACTAGCCGCAGAGACCCAGTACTTC. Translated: CASSRGGGLAAETQYF.

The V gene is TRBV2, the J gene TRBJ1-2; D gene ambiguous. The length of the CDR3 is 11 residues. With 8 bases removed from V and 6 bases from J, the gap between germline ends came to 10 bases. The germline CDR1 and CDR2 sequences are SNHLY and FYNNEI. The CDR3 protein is CASSVSNGYTF. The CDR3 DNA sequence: TGTGCCAGCTCAGTCTCGAATGGCTACACCTTC.

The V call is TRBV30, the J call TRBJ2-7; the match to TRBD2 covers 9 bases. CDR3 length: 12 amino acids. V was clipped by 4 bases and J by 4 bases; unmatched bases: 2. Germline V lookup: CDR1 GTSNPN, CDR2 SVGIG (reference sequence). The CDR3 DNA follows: TGTGCCTGGACTGCGGGAGGGTACGAGCAGTACTTC. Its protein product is CAWTAGGYEQYF.

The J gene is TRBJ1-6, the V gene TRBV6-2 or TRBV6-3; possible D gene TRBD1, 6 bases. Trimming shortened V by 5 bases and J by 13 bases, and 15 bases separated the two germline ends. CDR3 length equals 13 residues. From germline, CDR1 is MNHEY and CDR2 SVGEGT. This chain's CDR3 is CASSIIQGNPLHF. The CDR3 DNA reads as TGTGCCAGCAGTATAATTCAGGGGAATCCCCTCCACTTT.

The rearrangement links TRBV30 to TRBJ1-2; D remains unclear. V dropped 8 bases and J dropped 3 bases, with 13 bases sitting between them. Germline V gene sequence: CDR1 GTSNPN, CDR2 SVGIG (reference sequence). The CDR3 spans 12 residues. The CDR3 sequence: CAGRSPYYGYTF. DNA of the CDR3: TGTGCCGGCAGAAGTCCCTACTATGGCTACACCTTC.

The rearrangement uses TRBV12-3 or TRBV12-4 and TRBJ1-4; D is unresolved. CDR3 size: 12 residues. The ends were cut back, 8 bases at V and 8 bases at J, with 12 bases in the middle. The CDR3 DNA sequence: TGTGCCAGCGGAGACTGGGAGGAAAAACTGTTTTTT. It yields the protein CASGDWEEKLFF.

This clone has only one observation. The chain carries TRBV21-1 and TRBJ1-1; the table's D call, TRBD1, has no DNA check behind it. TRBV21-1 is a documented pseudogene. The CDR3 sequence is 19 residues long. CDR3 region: CASSNLDWRTGRPNTEAFF. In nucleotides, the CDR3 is TGTGCCAGCAGCAATCTTGATTGGAGGACAGGGAGGCCGAACACTGAAGCTTTCTTT.

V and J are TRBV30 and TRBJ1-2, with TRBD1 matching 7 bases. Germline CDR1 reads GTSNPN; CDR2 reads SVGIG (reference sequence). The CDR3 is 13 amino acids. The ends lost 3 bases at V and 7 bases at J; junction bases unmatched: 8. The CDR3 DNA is TGTGCCTGGAGCCCGCCCGGGACAGTTGGCTACACCTTC. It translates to CAWSPPGTVGYTF.

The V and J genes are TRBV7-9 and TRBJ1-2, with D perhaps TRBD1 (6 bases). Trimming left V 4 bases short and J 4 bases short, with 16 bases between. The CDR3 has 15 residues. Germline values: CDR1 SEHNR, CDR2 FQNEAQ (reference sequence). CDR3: CASSSNRDSPYGYTF. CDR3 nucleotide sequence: TGTGCCAGCAGCTCTAACAGGGATTCCCCCTATGGCTACACCTTC.